This TCR beta chain was obtained from a study of blood T cell repertoires in COVID-19 (TCRdb year 2020). In terms of the full investigation: Collaborator samples came from the United States, Italy and Spain and covered acute and convalescent phases of COVID-19. The prospective study material was composed of cDNA or gDNA derived from T cells, B-cell-depleted T cells, or PBMCs. The dataset comprised deeply sampled blood TCRbeta repertoires from subjects exposed to, actively infected with, or recovered from COVID-19. The samples were drawn from the first 160 participants of the ongoing ImmuneRACE study and from 1,254 subjects provided by 6 global collaborators. HLA class I and class II types, where available, came from metadata supplied by the sample provider rather than from assay-based typing. A de-identified subject ID, COVID-19 status, age in years and sex were almost always included in the sample metadata. The repertoires were released in a freely available public database meant as a resource for research on the immune response to SARS-CoV-2.

Taken from cysteine to phenylalanine, the CDR3 has 14 residues. Here the CDR3 DNA is all that survives: 42 bases in frame from base 1. Reading the germline V gene gives CDR1 SGHTA and CDR2 FQGNSA. From V the trimming removes 5 bases and from J it removes 2 bases, while the gene matches leave 5 bases of the junction unaccounted for. Results and caveats for the whole study, not just this receptor: The quantity of clinical and demographic metadata differed by source and by participant and was supplied without curation.

Participants in the prospective study were enrolled through a virtual design, were aged roughly 18 to 90 years, and lived in approximately 25 United States geographic areas. To assign participants to cohorts, the prospective study relied on clinical history that participants themselves reported in a screening survey and a study questionnaire. Each participant in the prospective study had whole blood, serum and a nasopharyngeal or oropharyngeal swab collected by mobile phlebotomists. Prospective study participants could optionally give additional blood draws and questionnaires over an approximately two-month period. Blood samples from the prospective study were shipped frozen or at room temperature prior to DNA extraction. TCRbeta CDR3 regions were amplified from genomic DNA using the immunoSEQ Assay, a bias-controlled multiplex PCR. Per the authors' processing: Nucleated cell counts per sample were estimated from amplification of reference gene primers within the assay. Sequence reads were collapsed and filtered to measure the absolute abundance of every unique TCRbeta CDR3 rearrangement. For each sample, productive Simpson clonality was calculated as the square root of Simpson's diversity index across productive rearrangements. The table was pulled from immuneACCESS by TCRdb, which kept in-frame rearrangements only. Such tables lose some clones; where checked, under half of the loss comes from unresolved V genes, and the rest has no known cause. Clone size and V and J calls were adopted from that table, with D and trimming inferred from the DNA. For this sample there are a few hundred thousand clones; around 88% appear just once. The ten largest clonotypes hold roughly 15% of the sample.

Only a few counts were recorded for this clone. Which antigen it targets is not known. No per-base quality is available; no much larger clone lies one base away. The chain is assembled from TRBV7-2 and TRBJ1-2; 7 junctional bases match TRBD1. The source of this sequence is a woman in her forties or fifties with acute COVID-19. The specimen sequenced was PBMCs or T cells enriched from blood (not recorded which). The CDR3 is CASSRQQGNYGYTF. The nucleotide sequence is given as TGTGCCAGCAGCCGCCAACAGGGGAACTATGGCTACACCTTC. With all but the CDR3 taken from the reference TRBV7-2 and TRBJ1-2 genes, the full variable domain is: GAGVSQSPSNKVTEKGKDVELRCDPISGHTALYWYRQSLGQGLEFLIYFQGNSAPDKSGLPSDRFSAERTGGSVSTLTIQRTQQEDSAVYLCASSRQQGNYGYTFGSGTRLTVV.